The subject of this entry is one T cell receptor beta chain. The data were taken from a study of blood T cell repertoires in COVID-19. As for the study in general: Acute-phase and convalescent COVID-19 samples originated in the United States, Italy and Spain. PBMCs, B-cell-depleted T cells, or T cells provided the cDNA or gDNA that made up the material.

The method was immunoSEQ multiplex PCR; TCRdb's version includes in-frame clones alone and lacks a portion of them. The sample consists of 260,000 or so clones, approximately 86% of them appearing once. CDR3 length: 12 amino acids. The germline gives CDR1 SGHAT, CDR2 FQNNGV. The V gene lost 10 bases and the J gene lost 0 bases, with 9 bases spanning the gap. Sequencing was performed on peripheral blood. The chain carries TRBV11-2 and TRBJ1-1, with D perhaps matching TRBD1 (6 bases). The clonotype was recovered from a man aged 18 to 30 with active or convalescent COVID-19. DNA for the CDR3: TGTGCCACTGGGACAATGAACACTGAAGCTTTCTTT. This gives the protein CATGTMNTEAFF.